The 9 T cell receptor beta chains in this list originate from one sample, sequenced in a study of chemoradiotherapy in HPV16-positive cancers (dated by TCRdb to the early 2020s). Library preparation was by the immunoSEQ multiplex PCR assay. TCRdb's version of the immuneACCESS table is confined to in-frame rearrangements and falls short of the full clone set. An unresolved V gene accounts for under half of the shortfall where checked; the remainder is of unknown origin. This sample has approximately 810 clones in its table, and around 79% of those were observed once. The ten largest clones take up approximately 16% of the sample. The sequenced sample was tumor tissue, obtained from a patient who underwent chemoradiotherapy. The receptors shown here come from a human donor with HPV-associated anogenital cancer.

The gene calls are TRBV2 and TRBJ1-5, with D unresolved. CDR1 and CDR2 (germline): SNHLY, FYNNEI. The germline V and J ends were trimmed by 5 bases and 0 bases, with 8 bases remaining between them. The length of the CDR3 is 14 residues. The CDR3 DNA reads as TGTGCCAGCAGTCCGAATCATAGCAATCAGCCCCAGCATTTT. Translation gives CASSPNHSNQPQHF. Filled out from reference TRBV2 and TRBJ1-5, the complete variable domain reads EPEVTQTPSHQVTQMGQEVILRCVPISNHLYFYWYRQILGQKVEFLVSFYNNEISEKSEIFDDQFSVERPDGSNFTLKIRSTKLEDSAMYFCASSPNHSNQPQHFGDGTRLSIL.

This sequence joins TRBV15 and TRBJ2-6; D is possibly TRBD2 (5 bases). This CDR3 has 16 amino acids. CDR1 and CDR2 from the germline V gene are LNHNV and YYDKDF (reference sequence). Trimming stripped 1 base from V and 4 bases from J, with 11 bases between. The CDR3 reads CATSRGTFGGANVLTF. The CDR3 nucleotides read TGTGCCACCAGCAGAGGGACTTTTGGCGGGGCCAACGTCCTGACTTTC.

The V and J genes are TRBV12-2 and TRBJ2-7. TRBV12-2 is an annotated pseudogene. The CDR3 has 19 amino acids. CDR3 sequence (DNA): TGTGCAAGTCGCTTAGGAAAGTGCAAGTGGGGGATGGTTGACTACGAGCAGTACTTC. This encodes CASRLGKCKWGMVDYEQYF.

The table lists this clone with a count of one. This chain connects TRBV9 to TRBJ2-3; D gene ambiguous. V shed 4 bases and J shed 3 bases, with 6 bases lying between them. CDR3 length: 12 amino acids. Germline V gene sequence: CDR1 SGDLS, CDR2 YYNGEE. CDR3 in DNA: TGTGCCAGCAGCACCCAGACAGATACGCAGTATTTT. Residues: CASSTQTDTQYF.

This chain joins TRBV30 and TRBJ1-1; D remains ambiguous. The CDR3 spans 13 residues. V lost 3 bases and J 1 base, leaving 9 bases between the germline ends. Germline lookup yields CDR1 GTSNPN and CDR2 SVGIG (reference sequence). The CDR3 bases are TGTGCCTGGAGCGCCTCCGAGAACACTGAAGCTTTCTTT. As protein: CAWSASENTEAFF.

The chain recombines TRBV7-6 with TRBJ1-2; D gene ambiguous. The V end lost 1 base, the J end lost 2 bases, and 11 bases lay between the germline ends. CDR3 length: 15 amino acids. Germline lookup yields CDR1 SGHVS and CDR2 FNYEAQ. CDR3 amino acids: CASSLEPRANYGYTF. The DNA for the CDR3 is TGTGCCAGCAGCTTAGAGCCCCGGGCCAACTATGGCTACACCTTC.

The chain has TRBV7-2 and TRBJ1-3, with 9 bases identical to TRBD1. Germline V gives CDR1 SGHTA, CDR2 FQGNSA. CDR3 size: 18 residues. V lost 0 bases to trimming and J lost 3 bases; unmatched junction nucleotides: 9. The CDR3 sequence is CASSLAIYRGLGGNTIYF. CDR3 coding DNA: TGTGCCAGCAGCTTAGCTATCTACAGGGGGCTCGGTGGAAACACCATATATTTT.

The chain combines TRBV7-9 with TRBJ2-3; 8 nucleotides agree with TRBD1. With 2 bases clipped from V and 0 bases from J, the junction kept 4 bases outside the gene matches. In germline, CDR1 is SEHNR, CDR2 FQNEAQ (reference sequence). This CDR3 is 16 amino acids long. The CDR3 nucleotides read TGTGCCAGCAGCTTACCTCGGACAGGGAGCACAGATACGCAGTATTTT. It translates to CASSLPRTGSTDTQYF.

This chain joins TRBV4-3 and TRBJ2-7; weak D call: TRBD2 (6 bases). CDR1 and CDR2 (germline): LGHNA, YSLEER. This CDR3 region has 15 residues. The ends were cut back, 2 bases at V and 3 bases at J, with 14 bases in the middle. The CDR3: CASSQYPQGGYEQYF. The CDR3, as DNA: TGCGCCAGCAGCCAATACCCCCAGGGAGGCTACGAGCAGTACTTC.